These 23 T cell receptor beta chains were all obtained from the same sample, sequenced in a study of CD8 T cells in Susac syndrome. Reverse transcription used about 0.45 to 1 ug RNA and random hexamers. In TCRdb, the immunoSEQ multiplex PCR reads were re-called with MiXCR into one record per CDR3 protein. Of some 130,000 distinct CDR3 sequences detected, 94% appear once; the ten largest clones hold 0.1% to 0.15%. The sample comprised CD4+ T cells from PBMCs. Receptor source: a human donor with multiple sclerosis.

The chain has TRBV15 and TRBJ1-1; D might be TRBD1 (5 bases). The length of the CDR3 is 15 residues. V dropped 5 bases and J dropped 3 bases, with 16 bases sitting between them. Germline loops: CDR1 LNHNV, CDR2 YYDKDF (reference sequence). Written as DNA, the CDR3 is TGTGCCACCAGCTCCCGAAGCGGGGGGTACACTGAAGCTTTCTTT. Translated, it gives CATSSRSGGYTEAFF.

V is TRBV12-3 or TRBV12-4 and J is TRBJ1-2; TRBD1 might be the D (5 bases). Trimming pared 6 bases from V and 3 bases from J, leaving 8 bases between. This CDR3 is built from 12 residues. The CDR3 is CASSPRDYGYTF. The CDR3 region has the DNA TGTGCCAGCAGCCCCAGGGACTATGGCTACACCTTC.

The V call is TRBV29-1, the J call TRBJ1-6; D gene unclear. From germline, CDR1 is SQVTM and CDR2 ANQGSEA. The CDR3 spans 11 residues. V was shortened by 0 bases and J by 19 bases, with 13 bases between the two germline ends. CDR3 amino acids: CSVEERGSWHF. The DNA for the CDR3 is TGCAGCGTTGAAGAGAGAGGTTCGTGGCACTTT.

This rearrangement joins TRBV9 to TRBJ1-1; unclear D gene. This CDR3 has 13 residues. The germline V gene has CDR1 SGDLS and CDR2 YYNGEE. Trimming removed 2 bases at V and 2 bases at J, with 7 bases between. The CDR3 sequence is CASSVRGNTEAFF. Here the CDR3 DNA reads TGTGCCAGCAGCGTTCGAGGTAACACTGAAGCTTTCTTT.

The CDR3 DNA reads as TGCAGTGCTAGAGTTGGTAGCGGGAGTGAGACCCAGTACTTC. Translated: CSARVGSGSETQYF. This chain uses TRBV20-1 with TRBJ2-5; 9 nucleotides align to TRBD2. Trimming cost V 1 base and J 5 bases; bases outside gene matches: 5. CDR1 is DFQATT, CDR2 SNEGSKA, per germline (reference sequence). CDR3 length equals 14 residues.

The genes are TRBV29-1 and TRBJ1-2; a possible D gene is TRBD1 (6 bases). Germline CDR1 is SQVTM and CDR2 is ANQGSEA. Trimming removed 5 bases at V and 2 bases at J, with 9 bases between. The CDR3 extends over 12 amino acids. The CDR3 spells CSVRQANYGYTF. The DNA for the CDR3 is TGCAGCGTTCGACAGGCGAACTATGGCTACACCTTC.

This chain connects TRBV7-2 to TRBJ2-7; a weak D match, TRBD2 (6 bases). The germline V gene encodes CDR1 SGHTA and CDR2 FQGNSA. The CDR3 length is 14 residues. Trimming stripped 5 bases from V and 0 bases from J, with 11 bases between. In DNA, the CDR3 is TGTGCCAGCAGCCAGACTAGAACCTCCTACGAGCAGTACTTC. Encoded protein: CASSQTRTSYEQYF. The variable domain in full, completed from reference TRBV7-2 and TRBJ2-7, reads GAGVSQSPSNKVTEKGKDVELRCDPISGHTALYWYRQSLGQGLEFLIYFQGNSAPDKSGLPSDRFSAERTGGSVSTLTIQRTQQEDSAVYLCASSQTRTSYEQYFGPGTRLTVT.

The gene calls are TRBV19 and TRBJ2-7; TRBD2 aligns across 7 bases. The CDR3 has 14 amino acids. Trimming removed 4 bases from V and 2 bases from J; junction bases left unmatched: 5. In germline, CDR1 is LNHDA, CDR2 SQIVND (reference sequence). The CDR3 region has the DNA TGTGCCAGTAGTACAGCCGGGACTACCTACGAGCAGTACTTC. Protein sequence: CASSTAGTTYEQYF. The entire variable domain, with the rest obtained from reference TRBV19 and TRBJ2-7, is as follows: DGGITQSPKYLFRKEGQNVTLSCEQNLNHDAMYWYRQDPGQGLRLIYYSQIVNDFQKGDIAEGYSVSREKKESFPLTVTSAQKNPTAFYLCASSTAGTTYEQYFGPGTRLTVT.

The V and J genes are TRBV6-5 and TRBJ2-7; 8 bases align to TRBD2. This CDR3 is built from 14 residues. The V gene's germline CDR1 is MNHEY and CDR2 SVGAGI. J lost 3 bases, V lost 2 bases, and 3 bases had no gene match. The CDR3 DNA is TGTGCCAGCAGTTACACGGGGGGGCACTACGAGCAGTACTTC. Translating gives CASSYTGGHYEQYF.

The J gene is TRBJ2-6, the V gene TRBV18; D might be TRBD2 (5 bases). CDR1 and CDR2 (germline): KGHSH, LQKENI. Trimming stripped 3 bases from V and 4 bases from J, with 16 bases between. The CDR3 is made up of 17 amino acids. CDR3 bases: TGTGCCAGCTCACCCTGGTACGACCGAGGGGGGGCCAACGTCCTGACTTTC. Its protein is CASSPWYDRGGANVLTF. Combining the CDR3 with reference TRBV18 and TRBJ2-6 gives the whole variable domain NAGVMQNPRHLVRRRGQEARLRCSPMKGHSHVYWYRQLPEEGLKFMVYLQKENIIDESGMPKERFSAEFPKEGPSILRIQQVVRGDSAAYFCASSPWYDRGGANVLTFGAGSRLTVL.

This chain connects TRBV3-1 to TRBJ1-1; 11 positions match TRBD1. This CDR3 has 15 amino acids. The germline V gene encodes CDR1 LGHDT and CDR2 YNNKEL (reference sequence). The junction had 5 bases not matched to a gene; V was cut back by 5 bases and J by 3 bases. CDR3 coding DNA: TGTGCCAGCAGCTTTGGGACAGGGGGGGACACTGAAGCTTTCTTT. This sequence encodes CASSFGTGGDTEAFF.

The gene calls are TRBV11-2 and TRBJ2-7, with TRBD2 identical over 11 bases. The V gene end was trimmed by 3 bases and the J gene end by 0 bases; junction bases not matched to a gene: 13. The CDR3 length is 19 residues. Germline V CDR1 and CDR2: SGHAT, FQNNGV. The CDR3 sequence is CASSFLSGGGPTSSYEQYF. The CDR3 DNA follows: TGTGCCAGCAGCTTTCTTAGCGGGGGGGGTCCTACGAGCTCCTACGAGCAGTACTTC.

This chain uses TRBV5-1 with TRBJ1-1; TRBD1 might be the D (6 bases). Germline V gives CDR1 SGHRS, CDR2 YFSETQ. V lost 0 bases to trimming and J lost 5 bases, with 17 bases between them. CDR3 length: 16 residues. The CDR3 reads CASSLEGYPGDTEAFF. DNA for the CDR3: TGCGCCAGCAGCTTGGAGGGCTACCCAGGGGATACTGAAGCTTTCTTT.

The chain couples TRBV30 to TRBJ2-2; 8 bases match TRBD2. Germline V gene sequence: CDR1 GTSNPN, CDR2 SVGIG (reference sequence). The CDR3 loop spans 19 amino acids. V lost 1 base, J lost 2 bases, and 15 bases stayed unmatched. The CDR3 region is CAWSAFVLAVGGNTGELFF. The CDR3 DNA reads as TGTGCCTGGAGTGCCTTCGTACTAGCGGTGGGCGGAAACACCGGGGAGCTGTTTTTT.

This chain links TRBV5-4 with TRBJ1-5; TRBD1 matches 8 bases. With 4 bases clipped from V and 5 bases from J, the junction kept 11 bases outside the gene matches. This CDR3 comprises 16 residues. Germline-derived CDR1 and CDR2 are SGHNT and YYREEE (reference sequence). In DNA form, the CDR3 reads TGTGCCAGCAGCCTCGGGACAGGAGGATTGGATCAGCCCCAGCATTTT. Its protein is CASSLGTGGLDQPQHF. Looking up the rest from reference TRBV5-4 and TRBJ1-5 gives the full variable domain: ETGVTQSPTHLIKTRGQQVTLRCSSQSGHNTVSWYQQALGQGPQFIFQYYREEENGRGNFPPRFSGLQFPNYSSELNVNALELDDSALYLCASSLGTGGLDQPQHFGDGTRLSIL.

The rearrangement joins TRBV4-2 to TRBJ2-4; D gene ambiguous. Germline V lookup: CDR1 LGHNA, CDR2 YNFKEQ. Trimming removed 1 base from V and 0 bases from J, with 4 bases in between. The CDR3 is 14 amino acids. CDR3 loop: CASSQVLAKNIQYF. The CDR3 nucleotides are TGTGCCAGCAGCCAAGTGTTAGCCAAAAACATTCAGTACTTC.

The V and J genes are TRBV6-2 or TRBV6-3 and TRBJ2-3, with a possible D match to TRBD2 (6 bases). V was shortened by 9 bases and J by 4 bases, with 11 bases between the two germline ends. Germline values: CDR1 MNHEY, CDR2 SVGEGT. CDR3 length: 12 amino acids. As DNA, the CDR3 is TGTGCCAGTCGGGGCGGGGCAGATACGCAGTATTTT. Its protein is CASRGGADTQYF.

This rearrangement joins TRBV10-2 to TRBJ1-4, with D uncertain. CDR3 length equals 14 residues. Trimming pared 2 bases from V and 6 bases from J, leaving 10 bases between. Germline-derived CDR1 and CDR2 are WSHSY and SAAADI. The CDR3 coding sequence is TGCGCCAGCAGTGAGAGAGTTTTTCATGAAAAACTGTTTTTT. This sequence encodes CASSERVFHEKLFF.

The rearrangement uses TRBV12-3 or TRBV12-4 and TRBJ2-7; D is unresolved. This CDR3 is 15 amino acids long. Trimming took 6 bases from V and 3 from J, leaving 18 bases between them. Written as DNA, the CDR3 is TGTGCCAGCAGCCCTCATTCGACCTGGGGCTACGAGCAGTACTTC. It specifies CASSPHSTWGYEQYF.

In its sample, this clonotype was seen once. The genes are TRBV10-3 and TRBJ2-1; 7 nucleotides agree with TRBD1. The V gene end was trimmed by 9 bases and the J gene end by 6 bases; junction bases not matched to a gene: 5. CDR3 size: 12 residues. Germline values: CDR1 ENHRY, CDR2 SYGVKD. This CDR3 reads CAISGTANEQFF. The CDR3 bases are TGTGCCATATCCGGGACAGCCAATGAGCAGTTCTTC.

The V gene is TRBV30, the J gene TRBJ2-1, with D unresolved. CDR1 and CDR2 from the germline V gene are GTSNPN and SVGIG (reference sequence). The V and J ends lost 2 bases and 4 bases respectively, with 12 bases between them. CDR3 length: 14 amino acids. CDR3 sequence (DNA): TGTGCCTGGAGTTTCCGGGCAGGTTACAATGAGCAGTTCTTC. Amino acids: CAWSFRAGYNEQFF.

The genes are TRBV5-1 and TRBJ2-1; 9 bases align to TRBD1. The CDR3 runs 16 residues. The V gene's germline CDR1 is SGHRS and CDR2 YFSETQ. The V gene end was trimmed by 3 bases and the J gene end by 7 bases; junction bases not matched to a gene: 11. DNA of the CDR3: TGCGCCAGCAGCTCGACCGGGACAGGGTTGATGAATGAGCAGTTCTTC. Translating gives CASSSTGTGLMNEQFF.

The chain has TRBV19 and TRBJ1-1; 7 nucleotides agree with TRBD1. Germline values: CDR1 LNHDA, CDR2 SQIVND (reference sequence). This CDR3 has 13 residues. Trimming took 7 bases from V and 7 from J; bases not matched to a gene: 9. The CDR3 sequence: CASNNRGGGEAFF. In DNA form, the CDR3 reads TGTGCCAGTAATAACAGGGGAGGTGGTGAAGCTTTCTTT.